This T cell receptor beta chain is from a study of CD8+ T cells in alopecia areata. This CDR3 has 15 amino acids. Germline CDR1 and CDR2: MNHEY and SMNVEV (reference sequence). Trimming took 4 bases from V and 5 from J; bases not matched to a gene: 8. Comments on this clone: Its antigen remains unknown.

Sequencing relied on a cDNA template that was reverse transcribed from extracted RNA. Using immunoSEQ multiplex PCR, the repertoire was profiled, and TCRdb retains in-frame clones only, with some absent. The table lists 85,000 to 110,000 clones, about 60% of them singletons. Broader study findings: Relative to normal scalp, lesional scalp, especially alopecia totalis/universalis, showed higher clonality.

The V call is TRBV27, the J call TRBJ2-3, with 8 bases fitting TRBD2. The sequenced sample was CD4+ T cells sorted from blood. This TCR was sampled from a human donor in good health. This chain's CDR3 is CASSWRGAGKDTQYF. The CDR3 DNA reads TGTGCCAGCAGTTGGCGGGGGGCCGGAAAAGATACGCAGTATTTT.